This T cell receptor beta chain was documented in a study of STAT5B mutations in CD4+ large granular lymphocyte leukemia. CDR3 size: 19 residues. Per the germline V gene, CDR1 is SEHNR and CDR2 is FQNEAQ (reference sequence). V shed 5 bases, J shed 3 bases, and the junction held 19 bases outside the gene matches. Measured with immunoSEQ multiplex PCR; TCRdb has only the in-frame clones, and not every one. This sample has about 35,000 clones, with about 70% found just once. What was sequenced was CD4+ T cells from blood buffy coats. The TCR originated in a human donor in good health. The chain recombines TRBV7-9 with TRBJ2-3, with 8 bases aligning to TRBD2. The CDR3 DNA is TGTGCCAGCAGCCCCACGGGGTTGTCGGGAGGGCCTTCGACAGATACGCAGTATTTT. Amino acids: CASSPTGLSGGPSTDTQYF. Complete variable domain (other parts from reference TRBV7-9 and TRBJ2-3): DTGVSQNPRHKITKRGQNVTFRCDPISEHNRLYWYRQTLGQGPEFLTYFQNEAQLEKSRLLSDRFSAERPKGSFSTLEIQRTEQGDSAMYLCASSPTGLSGGPSTDTQYFGPGTRLTVL.